The rows below give T cell receptor beta chains drawn from one sample of a study of cytomegalovirus exposure and HLA in healthy donors. Assay used: immunoSEQ multiplex PCR; TCRdb lists only in-frame clones, some missing. The sample lists about 250,000 clones; approximately 84% were seen once. The sequenced sample was PBMCs. The source is a girl aged 2-10 years in good health and CMV-seronegative. CDR3s include the opening cysteine and the closing phenylalanine or tryptophan. Fields, in order: D gene, clone size, J gene, V gene, CDR3 protein, CDR3 DNA. D genes are given only for firm matches. Rows give clone size only sometimes, using once, few, many, or a class for an expanded clone.

TRBD2 | . | TRBJ2-3 | TRBV5-4 | CASSLGLAPDTQYF | TGTGCCAGCAGCTTGGGACTAGCCCCAGATACGCAGTATTTT
TRBD1 | . | TRBJ2-1 | TRBV7-8 | CASSLALRQGAILSSYNEQFF | TGTGCCAGCAGCTTAGCCTTGAGACAGGGGGCTATACTTAGCTCCTACAATGAGCAGTTCTTC
. | . | TRBJ1-3 | TRBV10-1 | CASSESKLGQQSGNTIYF | TGCGCCAGCAGTGAGTCGAAGTTAGGACAGCAGTCTGGAAACACCATATATTTT
. | . | TRBJ1-1 | TRBV25-1 | CASSDPQKFPNTEAFF | TGTGCCAGCAGTGACCCCCAGAAATTCCCGAACACTGAAGCTTTCTTT
. | few | TRBJ1-4 | TRBV7-9 | CASSLGQELFF | TGTGCCAGCAGCTTAGGCCAGGAACTGTTTTTT
. | . | TRBJ2-7 | TRBV15 | CATSRASGGGKAYEQYF | TGTGCCACCAGCAGAGCCTCCGGCGGAGGGAAAGCCTACGAGCAGTACTTC
. | once | TRBJ1-5 | TRBV7-6 | CASSLGAQANQPQHF | TGTGCCAGCAGCTTAGGTGCGCAGGCTAATCAGCCCCAGCATTTT
. | few | TRBJ2-1 | TRBV11-3 | CASSLEGGGYNEQFF | TGTGCCAGCAGCTTAGAAGGCGGTGGCTACAATGAGCAGTTCTTC
TRBD2 | . | TRBJ2-7 | TRBV30 | CAWRLAGDTGEQYF | TGTGCCTGGAGACTAGCGGGGGATACAGGCGAGCAGTACTTC
TRBD2 | . | TRBJ2-3 | TRBV5-1 | CASSFGGGNTDTQYF | TGCGCCAGCAGCTTCGGGGGGGGCAACACAGATACGCAGTATTTT
. | . | TRBJ1-3 | TRBV4-2 | CASSQDVYSGNTIYF | TGTGCCAGCAGCCAAGACGTCTACTCTGGAAACACCATATATTTT